This T cell receptor (beta chain) appears in the sequencing data of a study of blood T cell repertoires in COVID-19. Overall study context: Sources were T cells, B-cell-depleted T cells, or PBMCs; the material itself was cDNA or gDNA.

In the source study's methods: Cell counts per sample came from amplifying reference gene primers. Clones were sequenced by immunoSEQ multiplex PCR, and TCRdb holds only the in-frame ones, with some missing. The V and J calls and clone size are taken from that table; D and trimming were inferred from the DNA. The profile shows about 160,000 clones, about 90% of them singletons. This CDR3 comprises 16 residues. V dropped 3 bases and J dropped 2; count of bases not matched to a gene: 1. In germline, CDR1 is SNHLY, CDR2 FYNNEI. This chain links TRBV2 with TRBJ2-3, with 14 bases lining up with TRBD2. The sequenced material came from peripheral blood. The TCR sequence derives from a man aged 60-69 years with acute or convalescent COVID-19. DNA of the CDR3: TGTGCCAGCAGTGAGGGACTAGCGGGGGTCACAGATACGCAGTATTTT. Its protein is CASSEGLAGVTDTQYF.